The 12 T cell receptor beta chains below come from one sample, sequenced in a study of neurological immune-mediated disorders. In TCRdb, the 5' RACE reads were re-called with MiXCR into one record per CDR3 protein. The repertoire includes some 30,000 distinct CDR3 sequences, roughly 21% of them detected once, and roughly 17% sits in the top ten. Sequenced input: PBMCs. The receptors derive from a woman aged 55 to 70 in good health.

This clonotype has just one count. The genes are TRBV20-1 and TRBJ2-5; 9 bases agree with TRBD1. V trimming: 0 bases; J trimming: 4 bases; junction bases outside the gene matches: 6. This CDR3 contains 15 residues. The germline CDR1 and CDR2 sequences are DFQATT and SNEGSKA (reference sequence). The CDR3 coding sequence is TGCAGTGCTAGAGATCGACAGGGGGGCTCAGAGACCCAGTACTTC. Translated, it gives CSARDRQGGSETQYF.

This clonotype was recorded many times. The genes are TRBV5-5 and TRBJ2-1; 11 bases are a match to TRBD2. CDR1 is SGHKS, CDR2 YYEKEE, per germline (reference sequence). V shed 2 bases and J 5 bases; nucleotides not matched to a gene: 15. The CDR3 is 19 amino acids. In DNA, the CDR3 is TGTGCCAGCAGCTTCGAACTAAATATAGCGGGAGGGCCCCACAATGAGCAGTTCTTC. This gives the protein CASSFELNIAGGPHNEQFF.

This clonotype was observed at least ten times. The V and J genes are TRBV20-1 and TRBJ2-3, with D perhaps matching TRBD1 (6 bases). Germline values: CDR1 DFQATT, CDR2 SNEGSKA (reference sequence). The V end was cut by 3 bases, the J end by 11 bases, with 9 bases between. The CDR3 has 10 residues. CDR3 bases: TGCAGTGCTAGTGACAGGAGGCAGTATTTT. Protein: CSASDRRQYF.

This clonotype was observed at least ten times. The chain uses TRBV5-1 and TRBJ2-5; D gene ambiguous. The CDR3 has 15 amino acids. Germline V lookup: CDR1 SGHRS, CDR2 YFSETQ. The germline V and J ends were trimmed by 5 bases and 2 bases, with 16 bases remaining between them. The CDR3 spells CASRPLPQEQETQYF. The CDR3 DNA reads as TGCGCCAGCAGACCCCTGCCCCAGGAGCAAGAGACCCAGTACTTC.

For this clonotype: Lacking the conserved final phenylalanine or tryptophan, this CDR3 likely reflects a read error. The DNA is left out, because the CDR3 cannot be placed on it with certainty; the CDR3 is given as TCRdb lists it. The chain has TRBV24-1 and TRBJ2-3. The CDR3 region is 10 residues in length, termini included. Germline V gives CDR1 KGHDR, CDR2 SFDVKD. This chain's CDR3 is CATSDTCRDS.

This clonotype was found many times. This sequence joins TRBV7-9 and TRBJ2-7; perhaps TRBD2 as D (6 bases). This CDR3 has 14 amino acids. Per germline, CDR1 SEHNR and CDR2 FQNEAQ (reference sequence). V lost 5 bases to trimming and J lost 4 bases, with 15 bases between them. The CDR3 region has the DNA TGTGCCAGCAGCCGGCCGGGGACTGGGTACGAGCAGTACTTC. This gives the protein CASSRPGTGYEQYF. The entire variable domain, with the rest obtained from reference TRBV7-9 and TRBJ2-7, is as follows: DTGVSQNPRHKITKRGQNVTFRCDPISEHNRLYWYRQTLGQGPEFLTYFQNEAQLEKSRLLSDRFSAERPKGSFSTLEIQRTEQGDSAMYLCASSRPGTGYEQYFGPGTRLTVT.

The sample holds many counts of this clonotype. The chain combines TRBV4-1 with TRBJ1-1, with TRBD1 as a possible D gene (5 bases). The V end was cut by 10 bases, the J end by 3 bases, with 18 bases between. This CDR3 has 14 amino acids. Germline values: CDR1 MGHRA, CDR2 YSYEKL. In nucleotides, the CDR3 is TGCGCCACGTCCCGGGGCAGTGCGGACACTGAAGCTTTCTTT. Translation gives CATSRGSADTEAFF.

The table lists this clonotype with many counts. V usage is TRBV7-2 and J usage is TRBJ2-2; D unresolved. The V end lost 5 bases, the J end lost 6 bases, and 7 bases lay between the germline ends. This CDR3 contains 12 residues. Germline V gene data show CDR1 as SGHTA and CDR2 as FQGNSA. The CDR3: CASSPNAGELFF. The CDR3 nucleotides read TGTGCCAGCAGCCCTAACGCCGGGGAGCTGTTTTTT.

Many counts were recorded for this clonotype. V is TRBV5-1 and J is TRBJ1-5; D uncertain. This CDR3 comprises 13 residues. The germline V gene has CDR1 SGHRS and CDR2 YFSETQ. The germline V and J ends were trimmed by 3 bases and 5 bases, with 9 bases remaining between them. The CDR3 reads CASSSDTDQPQHF. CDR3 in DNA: TGCGCCAGCAGCTCAGACACGGATCAGCCCCAGCATTTT.

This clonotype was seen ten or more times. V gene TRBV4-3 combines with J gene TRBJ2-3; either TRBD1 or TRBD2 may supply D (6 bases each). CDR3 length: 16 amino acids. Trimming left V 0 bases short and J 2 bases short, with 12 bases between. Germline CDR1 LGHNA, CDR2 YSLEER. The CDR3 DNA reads TGCGCCAGCAGCCAAGATTTCGGGGGCGCCACAGATACGCAGTATTTT. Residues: CASSQDFGGATDTQYF.

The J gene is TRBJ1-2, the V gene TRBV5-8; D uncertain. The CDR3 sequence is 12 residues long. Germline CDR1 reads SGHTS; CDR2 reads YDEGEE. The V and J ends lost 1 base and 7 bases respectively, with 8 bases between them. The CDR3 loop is CASSLLTVGYTF. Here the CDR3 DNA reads TGTGCCAGCAGCTTGCTCACTGTTGGCTACACCTTC. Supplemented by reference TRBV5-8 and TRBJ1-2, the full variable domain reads EAGVTQSPTHLIKTRGQQATLRCSPISGHTSVYWYQQALGLGLQFLLWYDEGEERNRGNFPPRFSGRQFPNYSSELNVNALELEDSALYLCASSLLTVGYTFGSGTRLTVV.

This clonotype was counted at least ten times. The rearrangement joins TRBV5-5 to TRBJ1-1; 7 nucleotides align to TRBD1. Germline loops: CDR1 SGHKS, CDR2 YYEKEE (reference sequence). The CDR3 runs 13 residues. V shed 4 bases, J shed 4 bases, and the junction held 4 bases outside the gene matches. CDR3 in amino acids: CASSEGAGTEAFF. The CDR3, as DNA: TGTGCCAGCAGCGAGGGGGCAGGCACTGAAGCTTTCTTT. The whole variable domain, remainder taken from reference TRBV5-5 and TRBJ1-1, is DAGVTQSPTHLIKTRGQQVTLRCSPISGHKSVSWYQQVLGQGPQFIFQYYEKEERGRGNFPDRFSARQFPNYSSELNVNALLLGDSALYLCASSEGAGTEAFFGQGTRLTVV.